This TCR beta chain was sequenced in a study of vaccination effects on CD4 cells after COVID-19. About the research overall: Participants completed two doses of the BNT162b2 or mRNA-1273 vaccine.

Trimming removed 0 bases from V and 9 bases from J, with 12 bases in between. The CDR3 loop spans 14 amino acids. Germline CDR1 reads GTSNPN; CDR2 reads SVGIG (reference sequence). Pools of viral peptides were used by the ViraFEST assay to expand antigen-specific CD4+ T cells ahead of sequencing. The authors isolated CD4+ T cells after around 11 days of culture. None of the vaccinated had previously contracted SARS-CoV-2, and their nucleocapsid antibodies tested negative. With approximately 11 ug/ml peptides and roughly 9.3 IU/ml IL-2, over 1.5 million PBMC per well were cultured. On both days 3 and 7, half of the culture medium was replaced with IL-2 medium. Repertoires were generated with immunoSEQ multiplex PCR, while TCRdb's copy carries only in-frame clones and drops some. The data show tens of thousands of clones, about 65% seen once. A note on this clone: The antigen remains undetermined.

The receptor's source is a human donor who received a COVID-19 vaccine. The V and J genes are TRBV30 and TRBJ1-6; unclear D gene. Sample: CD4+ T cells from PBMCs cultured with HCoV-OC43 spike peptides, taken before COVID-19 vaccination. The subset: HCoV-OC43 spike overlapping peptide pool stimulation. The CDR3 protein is CAWSVEGLSSPLHF. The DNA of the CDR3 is TGTGCCTGGAGTGTGGAGGGTCTTTCTTCACCCCTCCACTTT. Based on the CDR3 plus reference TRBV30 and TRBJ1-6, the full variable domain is SQTIHQWPATLVQPVGSPLSLECTVEGTSNPNLYWYRQAAGRGLQLLFYSVGIGQISSEVPQNLSASRPQDRQFILSSKKLLLSDSGFYLCAWSVEGLSSPLHFGNGTRLTVT.